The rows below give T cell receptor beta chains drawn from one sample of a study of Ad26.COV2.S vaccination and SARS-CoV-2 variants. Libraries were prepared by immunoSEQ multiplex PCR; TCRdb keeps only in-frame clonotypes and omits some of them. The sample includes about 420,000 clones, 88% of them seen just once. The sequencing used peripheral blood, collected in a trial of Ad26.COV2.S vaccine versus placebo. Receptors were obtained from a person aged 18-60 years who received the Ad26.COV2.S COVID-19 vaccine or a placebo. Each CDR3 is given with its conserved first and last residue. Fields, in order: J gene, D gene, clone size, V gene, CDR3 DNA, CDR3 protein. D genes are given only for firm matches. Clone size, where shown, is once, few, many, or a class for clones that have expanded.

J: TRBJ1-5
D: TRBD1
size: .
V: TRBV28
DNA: TGTGCCAGCAGTTCACCACGGACAGGCCCCCTCTGGAGGCCCCAGCATTTT
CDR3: CASSSPRTGPLWRPQHF

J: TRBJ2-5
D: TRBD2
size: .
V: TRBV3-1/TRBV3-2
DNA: TGTGCCAGCAGCCAAGGATTAACTAGCGGGGGGTACCAAGAGACCCAGTACTTC
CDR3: CASSQGLTSGGYQETQYF

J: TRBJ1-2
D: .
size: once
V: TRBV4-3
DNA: TGCGCCAGCAGCCAACAAGAATGGACCAAACAAGCTGCTAATGGCTACACCTTC
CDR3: CASSQQEWTKQAANGYTF

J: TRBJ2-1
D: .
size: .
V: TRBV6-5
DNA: TGTGCCAGCAGGACCGATAACGAGCAGTTCTTC
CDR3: CASRTDNEQFF

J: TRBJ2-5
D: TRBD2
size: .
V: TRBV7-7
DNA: TGTGCCAGCAGCCCAGGGACTAGCGGGGTCCAAGAGACCCAGTACTTC
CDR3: CASSPGTSGVQETQYF

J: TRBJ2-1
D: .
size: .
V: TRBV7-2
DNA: TGTGCCAGCAGCTCAGGACACTCCGGGGGAAGAACGTCCTACAATGAGCAGTTCTTC
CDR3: CASSSGHSGGRTSYNEQFF

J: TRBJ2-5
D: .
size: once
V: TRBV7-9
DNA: TGTGCCAGCAGCTCCTCACCGTTGACGGAGACCCAGTACTTC
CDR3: CASSSSPLTETQYF

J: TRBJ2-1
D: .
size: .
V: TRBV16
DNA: TGTGCCAGCAGCCCCAATTACTACAATGAGCAGTTCTTC
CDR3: CASSPNYYNEQFF

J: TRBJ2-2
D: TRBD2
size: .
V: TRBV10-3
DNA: TGTGCCATCAGTGAAAGCGGGGGGGACACCGGGGAGCTGTTTTTT
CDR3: CAISESGGDTGELFF

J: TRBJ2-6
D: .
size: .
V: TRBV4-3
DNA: TGCGCCAGCAGCCCACGAGGGGGGACTGGGGCCAACGTCCTGACTTTC
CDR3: CASSPRGGTGANVLTF

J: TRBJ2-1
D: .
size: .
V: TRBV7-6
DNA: TGTGCCAGCAGCATAACCGGCGATGAGCAGTTCTTC
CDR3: CASSITGDEQFF

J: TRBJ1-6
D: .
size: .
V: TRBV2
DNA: TGTGCCAGCAGTGTTGGGGTTGAGGGATCACCCCTCCACTTT
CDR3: CASSVGVEGSPLHF

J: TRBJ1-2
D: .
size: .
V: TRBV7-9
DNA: TGTGCCAGCAGCCCCCCCGGCGGGGGCCTCTATGGCTACACCTTC
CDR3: CASSPPGGGLYGYTF

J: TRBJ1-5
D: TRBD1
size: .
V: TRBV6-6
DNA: TGTGCCAGCAGAATACAGGGGGTCCCCAATCAGCCCCAGCATTTT
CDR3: CASRIQGVPNQPQHF

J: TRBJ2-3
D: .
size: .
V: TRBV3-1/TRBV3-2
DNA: TGTGCCAGCAGCCAAGTGGGGGGGCCTTCAGATACGCAGTATTTT
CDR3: CASSQVGGPSDTQYF

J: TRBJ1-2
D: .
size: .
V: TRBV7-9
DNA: TGTGCCAGCAGCTTAGCCATCGGGCGGTACTATGGCTACACCTTC
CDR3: CASSLAIGRYYGYTF

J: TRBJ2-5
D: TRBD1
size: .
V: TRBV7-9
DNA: TGTGCCAGCAGCTTGACAGGGGGCTCGGAGACCCAGTACTTC
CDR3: CASSLTGGSETQYF

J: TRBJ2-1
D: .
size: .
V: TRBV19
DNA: TGTGCCAGTAGGACTACTGGGGGCAATGAGCAGTTCTTC
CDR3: CASRTTGGNEQFF

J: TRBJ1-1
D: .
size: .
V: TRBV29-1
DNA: TGCAGCGTTGAGGTTGTAACTGAAGCTTTCTTT
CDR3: CSVEVVTEAFF

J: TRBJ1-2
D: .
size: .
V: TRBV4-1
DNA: TGCGCCAGCAGCCAAGAAGGGATTAACCCCGGTGGCTACACCTTC
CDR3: CASSQEGINPGGYTF

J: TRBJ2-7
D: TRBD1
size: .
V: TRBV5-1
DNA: TGCGCCAGCAGCTCTGACAGGGACGAGCAGTACTTC
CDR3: CASSSDRDEQYF

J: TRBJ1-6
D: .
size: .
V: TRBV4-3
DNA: TGCGCCAGCAGCCCTGGGGACTCACCCAGATCACCCCTCCACTTT
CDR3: CASSPGDSPRSPLHF

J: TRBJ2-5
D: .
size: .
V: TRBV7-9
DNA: TGTGCCAGCAGCGATACAGGTTTCCAAGAGACCCAGTACTTC
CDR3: CASSDTGFQETQYF

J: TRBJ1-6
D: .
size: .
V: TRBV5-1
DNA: TGCGCCAGCAGCTTGCGGGCAGGGGATAATTCACCCCTCCACTTT
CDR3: CASSLRAGDNSPLHF

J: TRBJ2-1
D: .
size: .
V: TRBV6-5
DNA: TGTGCCAGCATTAGAGGAGTTGCTTGGGGGAATGAGCAGTTCTTC
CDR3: CASIRGVAWGNEQFF

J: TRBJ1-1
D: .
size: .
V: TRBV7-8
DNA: TGTGCCAGCAGCTTGGGGACAATCGAAGCTTTCTTT
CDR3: CASSLGTIEAFF

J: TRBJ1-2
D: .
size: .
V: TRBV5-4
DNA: TGTGCCAGCACGACAGATAACTATGGCTACACCTTC
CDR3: CASTTDNYGYTF

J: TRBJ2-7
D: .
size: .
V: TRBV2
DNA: TGTGCCAGCAGTGAGGGGCACTCCTACGAGCAGTACTTC
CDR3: CASSEGHSYEQYF

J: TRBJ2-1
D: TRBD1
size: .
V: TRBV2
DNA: TGTGCCAGCAGTGATTATGGCAGGGGGCAACCGAGCTCCTACAATGAGCAGTTCTTC
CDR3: CASSDYGRGQPSSYNEQFF

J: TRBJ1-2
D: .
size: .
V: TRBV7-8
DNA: TGTGCCAGCAGCTTAAATCCCGGCATCTATGGCTACACCTTC
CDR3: CASSLNPGIYGYTF

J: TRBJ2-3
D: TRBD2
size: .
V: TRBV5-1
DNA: TGCGCCAGCAGCCCCACGAGCGGGGGTACAGATACGCAGTATTTT
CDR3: CASSPTSGGTDTQYF

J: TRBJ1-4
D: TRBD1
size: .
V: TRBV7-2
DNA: TGTGCCAGCAGCTTGGACAGGGGGAATGAAAAACTGTTTTTT
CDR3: CASSLDRGNEKLFF

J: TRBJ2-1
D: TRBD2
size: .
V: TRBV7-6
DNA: TGTGCCAGCAGCTTAGAAGCGGGGGCCCACAATGAGCAGTTCTTC
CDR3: CASSLEAGAHNEQFF

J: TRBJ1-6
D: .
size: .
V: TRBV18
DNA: TGTGCCAGCTCACCTCGTAGCTCCTATAATTCACCCCTCCACTTT
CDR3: CASSPRSSYNSPLHF

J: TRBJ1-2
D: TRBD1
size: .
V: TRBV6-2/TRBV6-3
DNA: TGTGCCAGCAGTCCACAGGGGGCAATCAACTATGGCTACACCTTC
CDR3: CASSPQGAINYGYTF